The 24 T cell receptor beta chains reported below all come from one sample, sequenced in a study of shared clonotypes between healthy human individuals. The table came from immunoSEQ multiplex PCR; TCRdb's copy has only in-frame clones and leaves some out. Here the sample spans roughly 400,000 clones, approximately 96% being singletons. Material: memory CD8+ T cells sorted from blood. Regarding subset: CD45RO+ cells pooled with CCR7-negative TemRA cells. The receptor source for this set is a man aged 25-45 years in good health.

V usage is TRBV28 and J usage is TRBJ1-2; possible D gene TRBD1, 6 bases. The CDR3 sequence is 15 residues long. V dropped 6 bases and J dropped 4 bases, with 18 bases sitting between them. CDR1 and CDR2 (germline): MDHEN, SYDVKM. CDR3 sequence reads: CASRGYGGRPYGYTF. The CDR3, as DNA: TGTGCCAGCAGGGGTTATGGGGGGCGACCCTATGGCTACACCTTC.

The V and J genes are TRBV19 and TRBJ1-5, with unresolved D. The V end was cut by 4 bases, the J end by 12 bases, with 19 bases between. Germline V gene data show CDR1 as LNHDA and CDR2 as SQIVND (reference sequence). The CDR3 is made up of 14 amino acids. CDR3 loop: CASSNWNRQEIQHF. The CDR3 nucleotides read TGTGCCAGTAGTAATTGGAATCGGCAGGAAATCCAGCATTTT.

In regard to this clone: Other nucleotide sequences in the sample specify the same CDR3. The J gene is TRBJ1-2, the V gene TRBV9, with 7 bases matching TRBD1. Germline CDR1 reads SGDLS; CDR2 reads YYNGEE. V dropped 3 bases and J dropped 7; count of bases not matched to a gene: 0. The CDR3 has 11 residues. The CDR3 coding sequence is TGTGCCAGCAGCGGACAGGGTGGCTACACCTTC. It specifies CASSGQGGYTF.

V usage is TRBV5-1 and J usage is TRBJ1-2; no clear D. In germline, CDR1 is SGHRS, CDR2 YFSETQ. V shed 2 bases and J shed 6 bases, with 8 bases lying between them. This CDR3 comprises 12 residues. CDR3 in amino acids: CASSFGFDGYTF. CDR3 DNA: TGCGCCAGCAGCTTTGGCTTTGATGGCTACACCTTC.

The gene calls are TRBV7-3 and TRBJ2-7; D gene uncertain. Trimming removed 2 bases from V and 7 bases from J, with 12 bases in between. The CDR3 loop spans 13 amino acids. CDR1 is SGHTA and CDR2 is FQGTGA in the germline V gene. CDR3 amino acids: CASSLGQRQEQYF. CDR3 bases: TGTGCCAGCAGCTTAGGTCAGAGGCAAGAGCAGTACTTC.

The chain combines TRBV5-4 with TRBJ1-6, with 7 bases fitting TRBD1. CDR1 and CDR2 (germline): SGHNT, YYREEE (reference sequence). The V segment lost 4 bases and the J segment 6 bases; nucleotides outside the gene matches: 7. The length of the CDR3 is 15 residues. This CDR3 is CASSVLQGINSPLHF. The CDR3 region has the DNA TGTGCCAGCAGCGTACTACAGGGGATTAATTCACCCCTCCACTTT.

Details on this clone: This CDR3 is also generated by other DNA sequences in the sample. CDR3 nucleotide sequence: TGTGCCAGCTCACCGTCGAATCAGCCCCAGCATTTT. It specifies CASSPSNQPQHF. V is TRBV18 and J is TRBJ1-5; unclear D gene. Deletions cut 3 bases from V and 4 bases from J, with 4 bases between. Germline CDR1 reads KGHSH; CDR2 reads LQKENI. The CDR3 runs 12 residues.

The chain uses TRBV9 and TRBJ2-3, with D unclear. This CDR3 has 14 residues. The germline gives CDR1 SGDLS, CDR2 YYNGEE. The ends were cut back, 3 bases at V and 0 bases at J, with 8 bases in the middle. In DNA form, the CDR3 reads TGTGCCAGCAGCGGCCCCACGAGCACAGATACGCAGTATTTT. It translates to CASSGPTSTDTQYF.

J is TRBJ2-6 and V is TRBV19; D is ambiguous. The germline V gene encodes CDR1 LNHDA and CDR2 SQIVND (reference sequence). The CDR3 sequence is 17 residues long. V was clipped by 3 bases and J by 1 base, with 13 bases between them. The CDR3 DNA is TGTGCCAGTAGTATGTGGGGTGGCCGTTCTGGGGCCAACGTCCTGACTTTC. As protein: CASSMWGGRSGANVLTF.

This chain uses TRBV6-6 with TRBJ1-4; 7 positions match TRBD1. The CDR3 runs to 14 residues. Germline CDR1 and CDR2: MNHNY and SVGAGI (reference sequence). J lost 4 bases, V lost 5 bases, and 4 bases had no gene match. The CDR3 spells CASSKDRYNEKLFF. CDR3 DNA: TGTGCCAGCAGTAAGGACAGGTATAATGAAAAACTGTTTTTT.

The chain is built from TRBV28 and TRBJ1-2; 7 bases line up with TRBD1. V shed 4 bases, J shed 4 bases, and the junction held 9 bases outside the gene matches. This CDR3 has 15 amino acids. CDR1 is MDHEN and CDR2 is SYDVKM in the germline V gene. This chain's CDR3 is CASSYTWDSRYGYTF. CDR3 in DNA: TGTGCCAGCAGTTACACGTGGGACAGCCGCTATGGCTACACCTTC.

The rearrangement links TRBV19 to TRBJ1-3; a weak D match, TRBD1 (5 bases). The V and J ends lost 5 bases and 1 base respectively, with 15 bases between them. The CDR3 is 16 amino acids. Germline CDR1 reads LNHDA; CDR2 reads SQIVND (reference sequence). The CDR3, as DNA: TGTGCCAGTAGTCCACAAGCCCAGGGTTCTGGAAACACCATATATTTT. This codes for CASSPQAQGSGNTIYF. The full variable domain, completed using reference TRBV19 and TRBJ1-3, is DGGITQSPKYLFRKEGQNVTLSCEQNLNHDAMYWYRQDPGQGLRLIYYSQIVNDFQKGDIAEGYSVSREKKESFPLTVTSAQKNPTAFYLCASSPQAQGSGNTIYFGEGSWLTVV.

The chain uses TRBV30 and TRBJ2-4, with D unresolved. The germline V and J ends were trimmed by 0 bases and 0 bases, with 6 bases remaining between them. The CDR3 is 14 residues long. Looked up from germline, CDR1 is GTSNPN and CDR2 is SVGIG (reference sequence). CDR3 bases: TGTGCCTGGAGTGTCGGCATAGCCAAAAACATTCAGTACTTC. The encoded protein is CAWSVGIAKNIQYF.

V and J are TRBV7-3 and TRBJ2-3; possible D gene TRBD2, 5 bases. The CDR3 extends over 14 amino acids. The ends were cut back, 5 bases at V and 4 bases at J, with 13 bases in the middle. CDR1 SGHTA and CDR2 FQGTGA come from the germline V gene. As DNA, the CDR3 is TGTGCCAGCAGCCAGGTCGAGGGCGCAGATACGCAGTATTTT. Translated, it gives CASSQVEGADTQYF.

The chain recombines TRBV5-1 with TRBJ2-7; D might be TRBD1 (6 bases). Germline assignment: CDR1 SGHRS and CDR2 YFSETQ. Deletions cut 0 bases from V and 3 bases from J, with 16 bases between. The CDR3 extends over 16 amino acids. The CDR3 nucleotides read TGCGCCAGCAGCTTGGTGGACAGAATTTCGCTCTACGAGCAGTACTTC. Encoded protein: CASSLVDRISLYEQYF.

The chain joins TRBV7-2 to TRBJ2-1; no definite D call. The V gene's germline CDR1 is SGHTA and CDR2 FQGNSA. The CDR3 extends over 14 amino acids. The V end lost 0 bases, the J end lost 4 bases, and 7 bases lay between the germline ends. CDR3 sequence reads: CASSLAKGYNEQFF. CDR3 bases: TGTGCCAGCAGCTTAGCGAAGGGTTACAATGAGCAGTTCTTC.

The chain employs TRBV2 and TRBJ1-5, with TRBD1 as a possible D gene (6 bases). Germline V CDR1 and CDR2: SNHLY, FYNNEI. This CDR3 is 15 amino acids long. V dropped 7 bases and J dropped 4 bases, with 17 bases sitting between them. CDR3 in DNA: TGTGCCAGCACCCCGAGCATAGGGGGTAATCAGCCCCAGCATTTT. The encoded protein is CASTPSIGGNQPQHF.

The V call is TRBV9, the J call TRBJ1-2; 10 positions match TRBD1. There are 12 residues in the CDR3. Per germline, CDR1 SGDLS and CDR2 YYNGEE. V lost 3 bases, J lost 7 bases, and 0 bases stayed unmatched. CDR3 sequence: CASSGTGGGYTF. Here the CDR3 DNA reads TGTGCCAGCAGCGGGACAGGGGGTGGCTACACCTTC.

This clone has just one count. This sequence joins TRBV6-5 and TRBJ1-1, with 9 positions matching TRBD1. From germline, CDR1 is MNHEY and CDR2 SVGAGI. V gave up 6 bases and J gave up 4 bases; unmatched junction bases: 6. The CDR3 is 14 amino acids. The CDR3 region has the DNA TGTGCCAGCAGGGGACAGGGTAAGGGCACTGAAGCTTTCTTT. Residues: CASRGQGKGTEAFF.

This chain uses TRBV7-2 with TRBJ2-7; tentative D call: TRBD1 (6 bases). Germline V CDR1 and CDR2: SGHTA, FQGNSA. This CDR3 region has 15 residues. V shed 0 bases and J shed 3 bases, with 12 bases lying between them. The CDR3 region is CASSLARQGGYEQYF. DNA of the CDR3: TGTGCCAGCAGCTTAGCGCGTCAAGGGGGCTACGAGCAGTACTTC. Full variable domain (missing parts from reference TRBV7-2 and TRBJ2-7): GAGVSQSPSNKVTEKGKDVELRCDPISGHTALYWYRQSLGQGLEFLIYFQGNSAPDKSGLPSDRFSAERTGGSVSTLTIQRTQQEDSAVYLCASSLARQGGYEQYFGPGTRLTVT.

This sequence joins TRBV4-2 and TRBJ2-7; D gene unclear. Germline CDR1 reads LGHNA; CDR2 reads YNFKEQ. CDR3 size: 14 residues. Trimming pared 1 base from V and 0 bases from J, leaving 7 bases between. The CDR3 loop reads CASSQGALSYEQYF. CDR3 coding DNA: TGTGCCAGCAGCCAAGGGGCCCTCTCCTACGAGCAGTACTTC.

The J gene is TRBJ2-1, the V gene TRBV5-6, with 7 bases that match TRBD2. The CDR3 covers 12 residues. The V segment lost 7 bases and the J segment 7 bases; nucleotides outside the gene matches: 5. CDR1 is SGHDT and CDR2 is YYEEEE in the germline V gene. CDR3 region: CASSRSGNEQFF. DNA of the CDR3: TGTGCCAGCTCCCGTAGCGGGAATGAGCAGTTCTTC. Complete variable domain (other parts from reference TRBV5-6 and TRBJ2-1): DAGVTQSPTHLIKTRGQQVTLRCSPKSGHDTVSWYQQALGQGPQFIFQYYEEEERQRGNFPDRFSGHQFPNYSSELNVNALLLGDSALYLCASSRSGNEQFFGPGTRLTVL.

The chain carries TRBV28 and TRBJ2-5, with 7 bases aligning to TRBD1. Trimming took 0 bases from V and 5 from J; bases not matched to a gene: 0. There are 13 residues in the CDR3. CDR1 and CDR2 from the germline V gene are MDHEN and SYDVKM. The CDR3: CASSLWDRETQYF. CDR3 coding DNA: TGTGCCAGCAGTTTATGGGACAGGGAGACCCAGTACTTC.

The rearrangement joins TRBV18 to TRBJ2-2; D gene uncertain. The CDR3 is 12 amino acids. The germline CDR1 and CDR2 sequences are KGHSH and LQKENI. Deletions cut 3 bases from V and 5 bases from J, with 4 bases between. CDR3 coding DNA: TGTGCCAGCTCACCCCAGACCGGGGAGCTGTTTTTT. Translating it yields CASSPQTGELFF.